One sample yielded the 10 T cell receptor beta chains listed below, sequenced in a study of T cell repertoires in cytomegalovirus infection (dated by TCRdb to about 2019). TCRdb records Illumina HiSeq 1500 as the sequencer. TCRdb's own reprocessing of the public reads used fastp at Q25 and MiXCR and kept productive beta chains. Under each unique CDR3 protein, matching rows form one entry showing the most common genes and DNA. This sample comprises about 680,000 distinct CDR3 sequences, 20% to 25% of them detected only once. The ten largest clones capture roughly 8% of the sample. Sequenced sample: CD8+ T cells from PBMCs. The receptor set was obtained from a human donor in good health (CMV status not recorded). Some clones in this sample may be carry-over from other donors' samples.

A remark on this clonotype: The junction does not match germline at one end; this may be a read error. This chain links TRBV28 with TRBJ1-2; D is uncertain. This CDR3 spans 17 amino acids. Germline CDR1 MDHEN, CDR2 SYDVKM. The CDR3 here is CANSFPPYRDTNYGYTF. For the CDR3, the DNA is TGTGCCAACAGTTTCCCTCCCTATCGGGATACTAACTATGGCTACACCTTC.

This clonotype was recorded at least ten times. The gene calls are TRBV6-1 and TRBJ1-1; D may be TRBD1 (6 bases). V was cut by 6 bases and J by 10 bases, with 12 bases left in between. Germline assignment: CDR1 MNHNS and CDR2 SASEGT. The CDR3 covers 11 residues. As DNA, the CDR3 is TGTGCCAGCAGGGACAGCCGCAGAGCTTTCTTT. Amino acids: CASRDSRRAFF.

This clonotype has at least ten counts. This chain links TRBV7-2 with TRBJ2-1, with D unresolved. The CDR3 runs 11 residues. V lost 5 bases and J 9 bases, leaving 8 bases between the germline ends. The germline gives CDR1 SGHTA, CDR2 FQGNSA. This CDR3 reads CASSARGEQFF. In DNA, the CDR3 is TGTGCCAGCAGCGCCCGTGGTGAGCAGTTCTTC.

CDR3: CASSYSHGSYNSPLHF. In DNA, the CDR3 is TGTGCCAGCAGTTACTCTCATGGGTCCTATAATTCACCCCTCCACTTT. The J gene is TRBJ1-6, the V gene TRBV6-6; D remains unclear. The CDR3 totals 16 residues. The germline CDR1 and CDR2 sequences are MNHNY and SVGAGI (reference sequence). The ends were cut back, 0 bases at V and 1 base at J, with 7 bases in the middle.

V usage is TRBV12-3 or TRBV12-4 and J usage is TRBJ2-3; tentative D call: TRBD2 (5 bases). The CDR3 is 13 amino acids. Trimming cost V 6 bases and J 5 bases, with 12 bases left between them. The chain's CDR3 is CASSRGAVDTQYF. The CDR3 bases are TGTGCCAGCAGCCGAGGAGCGGTAGATACGCAGTATTTT.

This clonotype occurred many times. The V and J genes are TRBV11-2 and TRBJ1-2, with 8 positions matching TRBD1. Germline CDR1 reads SGHAT; CDR2 reads FQNNGV. This CDR3 region has 17 residues. Trimming cost V 5 bases and J 3 bases; bases outside gene matches: 14. CDR3 nucleotides: TGTGCCAGCAGCCATTTTTTAGAGGACAGGGATCACTATGGCTACACCTTC. This translates into CASSHFLEDRDHYGYTF.

This sequence joins TRBV29-1 and TRBJ2-1; 7 bases align to TRBD2. This CDR3 is built from 11 residues. CDR1 and CDR2 from the germline V gene are SQVTM and ANQGSEA. Here the CDR3 DNA reads TGCGGGGGGGGCTCCTACAATGAGCAGTTCTTC. Translating gives CGGGSYNEQFF.

In regard to this clonotype: Possible read error: a much larger clone is one base away. This chain connects TRBV6-2 or TRBV6-3 to TRBJ1-2; maybe TRBD1 (5 bases). Germline assignment: CDR1 MNHEY and CDR2 SVGEGT. The V gene lost 2 bases and the J gene lost 3 bases, with 13 bases spanning the gap. The CDR3 spans 15 residues. This CDR3 is CASSYPDRLDYGYTF. In nucleotides, the CDR3 is TGTGCCAGCAGTTACCCCGACAGACTTGACTATGGCTACACCTTC.

This clonotype was seen a handful of times. The chain links TRBV7-9 to TRBJ1-1, with D unresolved. The V end was cut by 6 bases, the J end by 3 bases, with 11 bases between. There are 13 residues in the CDR3. In germline, CDR1 is SEHNR, CDR2 FQNEAQ (reference sequence). CDR3 protein: CASRRAGDTEAFF. The DNA for the CDR3 is TGTGCCAGCAGGAGGGCAGGAGACACTGAAGCTTTCTTT.

The genes are TRBV10-2 and TRBJ2-1, with D possibly TRBD1 on 6 matching bases. The V end was cut by 2 bases, the J end by 5 bases, with 10 bases between. The CDR3 is 14 residues long. The germline V gene has CDR1 WSHSY and CDR2 SAAADI. The CDR3 sequence: CASSETGFNNEQFF. CDR3 in DNA: TGCGCCAGCAGTGAGACAGGGTTCAACAATGAGCAGTTCTTC.